This is a list of T cell receptor beta chains from one sample in a study of blood T cell repertoires in COVID-19. Clones were read by immunoSEQ multiplex PCR, and TCRdb kept only the in-frame ones, dropping some. The sample gives roughly 70,000 clones, around 82% of which show up once; roughly 4.7% is in the top ten. The sample consisted of peripheral blood. All receptors come from a woman aged 60-75 years with acute or convalescent COVID-19. The CDR3 runs from the conserved cysteine through the conserved F or W. The D gene is left open where the match is weak. Clone size, where shown, is once, few, many, or a class for clones that have expanded.

j_call cdr3_length v_call d_call clone_size cdr3_aa cdr3_nt
TRBJ1-5 15 TRBV5-1 . . CASSPAGGINQPQHF TGCGCCAGCAGCCCGGCGGGGGGTATCAATCAGCCCCAGCATTTT
TRBJ1-1 12 TRBV30 TRBD1 . CAAGQMNTEAFF TGTGCTGCGGGACAGATGAACACTGAAGCTTTCTTT
TRBJ2-2 17 TRBV5-1 TRBD2 . CASSLDSGGAGTGELFF TGCGCCAGCAGCTTGGATAGCGGGGGGGCCGGAACCGGGGAGCTGTTTTTT
TRBJ2-7 13 TRBV6-5 TRBD2 . CASRPGGSYEQYF TGTGCCAGTAGACCGGGAGGATCCTACGAGCAGTACTTC
TRBJ2-3 15 TRBV13 TRBD2 . CASSLNSGPQDTQYF TGTGCCAGCAGCTTAAATAGCGGGCCACAGGATACGCAGTATTTT
TRBJ1-1 15 TRBV2 TRBD1 . CASRRRQGAGTEAFF TGTGCCAGCCGGCGGAGACAGGGGGCAGGCACTGAAGCTTTCTTT
TRBJ1-4 15 TRBV27 . . CASSLIALRGEKLFF TGTGCCAGCAGTTTAATAGCCCTCCGAGGCGAAAAACTGTTTTTT
TRBJ1-5 15 TRBV4-1 . . CASSQGTGSEQPQHF TGCGCCAGCAGCCAAGGCACAGGGTCTGAGCAGCCCCAGCATTTT
TRBJ1-1 16 TRBV6-5 . . CASSYGGAVSNTEAFF TGTGCCAGCAGTTATGGGGGGGCGGTGAGTAACACTGAAGCTTTCTTT
TRBJ1-1 14 TRBV18 . . CASSPMRQYFEAFF TGTGCCAGCTCACCTATGCGACAGTATTTTGAAGCTTTCTTT
TRBJ2-3 15 TRBV5-1 TRBD2 . CASSSGLAATDTQYF TGCGCCAGCAGCTCTGGACTAGCGGCGACAGATACGCAGTATTTT
TRBJ1-3 17 TRBV5-5 TRBD1 . CASSPIRQGASGNTIYF TGTGCCAGCAGCCCCATCCGACAGGGGGCATCTGGAAACACCATATATTTT
TRBJ1-1 14 TRBV7-6 TRBD1 . CASSYRTGNTEAFF TGTGCCAGCAGCTACCGGACAGGGAACACTGAAGCTTTCTTT
TRBJ2-7 15 TRBV6-5 . . CASSYSTYPTYEQYF TGTGCCAGCAGTTACTCGACATACCCGACCTACGAGCAGTACTTC
TRBJ2-3 12 TRBV10-2 . . CASSMYTDTQYF TGCGCCAGCAGTATGTACACAGATACGCAGTATTTT
TRBJ1-2 11 TRBV30 . . CAFVPFQRPSF TGTGCCTTCGTTCCTTTTCAGCGTCCTTCCTTC
TRBJ1-4 16 TRBV9 TRBD1 . CASSVRGGTGGEKLFF TGTGCCAGCAGCGTCCGCGGCGGGACAGGGGGTGAAAAACTGTTTTTT
TRBJ2-2 17 TRBV19 TRBD1 . CASTFSFDRARTGELFF TGTGCCAGTACCTTCTCATTTGACAGGGCACGAACCGGGGAGCTGTTTTTT
TRBJ2-3 13 TRBV5-1 . . CASSFGSGDTQYF TGCGCCAGCAGCTTTGGTAGCGGTGATACGCAGTATTTT
TRBJ1-1 16 TRBV9 . . CASSGHRERMNTEAFF TGTGCCAGCAGCGGCCACAGGGAGCGCATGAACACTGAAGCTTTCTTT
TRBJ2-3 19 TRBV5-1 TRBD2 few CASSSVPGLAGGFTDTQYF TGCGCCAGCAGCTCTGTCCCGGGACTAGCGGGCGGATTCACAGATACGCAGTATTTT
TRBJ2-7 15 TRBV6-6 TRBD1 . CASSSGTGLTYEQYF TGTGCCAGCAGTTCTGGGACAGGCCTAACGTACGAGCAGTACTTC
TRBJ2-2 13 TRBV7-3 . . CASSTKLGGELFF TGTGCCAGCAGTACCAAACTTGGCGGGGAGCTGTTTTTT
TRBJ1-1 15 TRBV11-2 . . CASSPSGISNTEAFF TGTGCCAGCAGCCCCTCGGGGATATCGAACACTGAAGCTTTCTTT
TRBJ2-7 14 TRBV4-1 TRBD1 . CASSSRDRGYEQYF TGCGCCAGCAGCAGTCGAGACAGGGGGTACGAGCAGTACTTC
TRBJ2-1 11 TRBV6-5 TRBD2 . CASSYGRAQFF TGTGCCAGCAGTTACGGGAGGGCCCAGTTCTTC
TRBJ2-3 15 TRBV19 TRBD2 . CASSIERSGADTQYF TGTGCCAGTAGTATAGAAAGGAGCGGGGCAGATACGCAGTATTTT
TRBJ2-1 15 TRBV10-3 TRBD1 . CAIRPDRGLGNEQFF TGTGCCATCAGACCCGACAGGGGGCTTGGGAATGAGCAGTTCTTC
TRBJ1-4 12 TRBV6-5 . . CATEGREEKLFF TGTGCCACCGAGGGGAGGGAAGAAAAACTGTTTTTT
TRBJ1-5 14 TRBV5-1 . few CASSLTGTNQPQHF TGCGCCAGCAGCTTGACAGGGACCAATCAGCCCCAGCATTTT
TRBJ2-6 17 TRBV7-9 TRBD1 . CASSLGQGRTGANVLTF TGTGCCAGCAGCCTCGGACAGGGGAGGACTGGGGCCAACGTCCTGACTTTC
TRBJ2-7 18 TRBV5-6 TRBD2 . CASSLAGAVLAGDYEQYF TGTGCCAGCAGCTTGGCAGGCGCAGTGCTAGCGGGGGACTACGAGCAGTACTTC
TRBJ2-3 15 TRBV2 . . CASRFDSASTDTQYF TGTGCCAGCAGGTTCGACAGCGCTTCCACAGATACGCAGTATTTT
TRBJ1-3 19 TRBV19 . . CASSTRPGQGKSSGNTIYF TGTGCCAGTAGTACCCGGCCCGGTCAGGGCAAAAGCTCTGGAAACACCATATATTTT
TRBJ1-2 13 TRBV6-5 TRBD1 . CASSLQGEGGYTF TGTGCCAGCAGTTTACAGGGGGAGGGAGGCTACACCTTC
TRBJ2-1 12 TRBV19 TRBD2 . CASSGRGNEQFF TGTGCCAGTAGTGGGAGGGGCAATGAGCAGTTCTTC
TRBJ1-6 15 TRBV5-4 . few CASSYSGMRGSPLHF TGTGCCAGCAGCTATTCCGGGATGCGGGGTTCACCCCTCCACTTT
TRBJ2-1 19 TRBV2 TRBD2 . CASKDHLWTSGTSYNEQFF TGTGCCAGCAAGGATCACCTATGGACTAGCGGGACCTCCTACAATGAGCAGTTCTTC
TRBJ2-7 15 TRBV4-1 TRBD1 . CASTTGQGATYEQYF TGCGCCAGCACCACAGGACAGGGGGCGACCTACGAGCAGTACTTC
TRBJ2-7 16 TRBV7-9 TRBD2 few CASDGGSRVGSYEQYF TGTGCCAGCGACGGGGGGAGTAGGGTTGGATCCTACGAGCAGTACTTC
TRBJ1-3 14 TRBV11-2 . . CASTISPPGNTIYF TGTGCCAGCACCATTAGCCCTCCGGGAAACACCATATATTTT
TRBJ2-2 16 TRBV5-1 TRBD1 . CASSGGTGEATGELFF TGCGCCAGCAGCGGAGGGACAGGGGAAGCCACCGGGGAGCTGTTTTTT
TRBJ1-2 18 TRBV19 TRBD1 . CASSMTGTGGGRLSGYTF TGTGCCAGTAGTATGACCGGGACAGGGGGCGGAAGACTTAGTGGCTACACCTTC
TRBJ1-3 17 TRBV13 TRBD1 . CASSPRDRVLSGNTIYF TGTGCCAGCAGCCCCCGGGACAGGGTGTTATCTGGAAACACCATATATTTT
TRBJ1-3 14 TRBV10-3 TRBD1 . CAISDRELGNTIYF TGTGCCATCAGCGACAGGGAACTTGGAAACACCATATATTTT
TRBJ1-1 14 TRBV2 . . CASRVAGGYTEAFF TGTGCCAGCAGGGTTGCGGGGGGTTACACTGAAGCTTTCTTT
TRBJ1-1 15 TRBV19 . . CASSIISGGNTEAFF TGTGCCAGTAGTATTATTTCTGGCGGGAACACTGAAGCTTTCTTT
TRBJ2-5 14 TRBV5-4 . . CASSLDSFEETQYF TGTGCCAGCAGCTTGGACAGCTTTGAAGAGACCCAGTACTTC
TRBJ1-2 16 TRBV7-3 . . CASSPSHGGVNYGYTF TGTGCCAGCAGCCCCTCTCATGGGGGGGTCAACTATGGCTACACCTTC
TRBJ1-3 16 TRBV4-2 . . CASSQVAGDSGNTIYF TGTGCCAGCAGCCAAGTTGCAGGTGACTCTGGAAACACCATATATTTT
TRBJ1-4 13 TRBV6-5 . . CASSYRGREKLFF TGTGCCAGCAGTTACCGAGGGAGGGAAAAACTGTTTTTT
TRBJ1-5 15 TRBV19 TRBD1 . CASSMWDRGNQPQHF TGTGCCAGTAGTATGTGGGACAGGGGGAATCAGCCCCAGCATTTT
TRBJ2-3 16 TRBV6-1 . . CASSEAKGLWTDTQYF TGTGCCAGCAGTGAAGCGAAGGGGTTATGGACAGATACGCAGTATTTT
TRBJ1-1 13 TRBV12-3/TRBV12-4 . . CASSFGQGLEAFF TGTGCCAGCAGTTTTGGGCAGGGGCTTGAAGCTTTCTTT
TRBJ2-2 15 TRBV9 . . CASSLLPDLSGELFF TGTGCCAGCAGCCTACTCCCGGACTTGTCCGGGGAGCTGTTTTTT